This entry concerns a single T cell receptor (beta chain). Its antigen is currently unknown. The data stem from a study of T cell responses to AZD1222 COVID-19 vaccine. Study-level findings and limits: Clonal diversity may have been underestimated in mostly white British donors. Across spike, vaccine-associated CD4 TCRs were found, dominant at 160-218 and 743-854. Reportedly, close to half of spike-specific TCRs are directed against unmutated variant regions.

Using immunoSEQ multiplex PCR, the repertoire was profiled, and TCRdb retains in-frame clones only, with some absent. The repertoire holds approximately 200,000 clones, with approximately 94% as singletons. The sequencing here drew on peripheral blood, taken 28 days after the second dose of the MenACWY control vaccine. This TCR came from an adult who received the MenACWY meningococcal vaccine as a control.

The chain's CDR3 is CASSPWTGGGYEQYF. The CDR3 DNA reads as TGTGCCAGCAGTCCCTGGACAGGGGGAGGCTACGAGCAGTACTTC. The chain employs TRBV28 and TRBJ2-7, with 10 nucleotides matching TRBD1. Germline CDR1 is MDHEN and CDR2 is SYDVKM. J lost 3 bases, V lost 5 bases, and 7 bases had no gene match. The CDR3 totals 15 residues.